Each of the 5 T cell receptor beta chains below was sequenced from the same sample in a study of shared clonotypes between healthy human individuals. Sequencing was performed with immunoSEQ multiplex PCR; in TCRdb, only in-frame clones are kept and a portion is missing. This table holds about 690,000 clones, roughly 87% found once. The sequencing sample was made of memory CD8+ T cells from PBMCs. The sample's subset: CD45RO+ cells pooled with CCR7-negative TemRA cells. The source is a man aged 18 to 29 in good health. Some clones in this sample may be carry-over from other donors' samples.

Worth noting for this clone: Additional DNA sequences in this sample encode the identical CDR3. Here the CDR3 DNA reads TGCAGCGTTGTGAGCATCTCCTACGAGCAGTACTTC. It encodes CSVVSISYEQYF. J is TRBJ2-7 and V is TRBV29-1; unclear D gene. Germline values: CDR1 SQVTM, CDR2 ANQGSEA. CDR3 length equals 12 residues. Between the trimmed V and J ends, which lost 4 bases and 0 bases, there was a span of 7 bases.

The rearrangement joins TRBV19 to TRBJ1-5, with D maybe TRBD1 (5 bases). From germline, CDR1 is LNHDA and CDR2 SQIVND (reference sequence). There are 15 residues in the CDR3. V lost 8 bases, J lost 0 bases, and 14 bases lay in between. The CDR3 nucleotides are TGTGCCAGTGAGAGCGGGGGATATAGCAATCAGCCCCAGCATTTT. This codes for CASESGGYSNQPQHF. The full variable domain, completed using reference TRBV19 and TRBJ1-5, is DGGITQSPKYLFRKEGQNVTLSCEQNLNHDAMYWYRQDPGQGLRLIYYSQIVNDFQKGDIAEGYSVSREKKESFPLTVTSAQKNPTAFYLCASESGGYSNQPQHFGDGTRLSIL.

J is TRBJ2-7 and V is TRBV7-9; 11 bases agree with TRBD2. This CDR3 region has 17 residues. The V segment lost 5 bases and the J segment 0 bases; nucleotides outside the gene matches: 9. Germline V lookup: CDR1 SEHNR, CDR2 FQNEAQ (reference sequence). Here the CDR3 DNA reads TGTGCCAGCAGCCCCAGGACTAGCGGGCCCCGCTCCTACGAGCAGTACTTC. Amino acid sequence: CASSPRTSGPRSYEQYF.

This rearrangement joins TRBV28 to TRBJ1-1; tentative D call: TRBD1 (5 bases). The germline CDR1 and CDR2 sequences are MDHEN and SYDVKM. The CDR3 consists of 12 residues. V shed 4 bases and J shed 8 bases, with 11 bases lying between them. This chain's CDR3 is CASSSPTAEAFF. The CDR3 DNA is TGTGCCAGCAGTTCCCCGACAGCGGAAGCTTTCTTT.

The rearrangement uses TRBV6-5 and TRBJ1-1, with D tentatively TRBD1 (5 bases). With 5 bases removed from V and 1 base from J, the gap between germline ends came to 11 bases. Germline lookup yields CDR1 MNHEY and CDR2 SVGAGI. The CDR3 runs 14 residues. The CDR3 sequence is CASSLTTENTEAFF. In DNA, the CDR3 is TGTGCCAGCAGTCTAACGACAGAGAACACTGAAGCTTTCTTT.